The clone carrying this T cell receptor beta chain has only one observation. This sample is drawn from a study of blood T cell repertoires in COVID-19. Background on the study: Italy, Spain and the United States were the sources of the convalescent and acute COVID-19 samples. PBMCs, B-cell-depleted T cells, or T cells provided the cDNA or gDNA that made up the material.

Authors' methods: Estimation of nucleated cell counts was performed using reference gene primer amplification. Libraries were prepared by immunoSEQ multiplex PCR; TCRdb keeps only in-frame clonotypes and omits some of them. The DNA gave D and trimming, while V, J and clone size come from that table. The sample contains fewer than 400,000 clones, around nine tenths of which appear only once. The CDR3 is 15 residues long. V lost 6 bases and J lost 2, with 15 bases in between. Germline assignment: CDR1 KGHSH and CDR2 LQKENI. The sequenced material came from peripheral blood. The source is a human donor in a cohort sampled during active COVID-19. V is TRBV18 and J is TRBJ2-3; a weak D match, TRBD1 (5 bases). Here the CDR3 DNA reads TGTGCCAGCTCGTCAGGGATCACCAACACAGATACGCAGTATTTT. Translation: CASSSGITNTDTQYF.